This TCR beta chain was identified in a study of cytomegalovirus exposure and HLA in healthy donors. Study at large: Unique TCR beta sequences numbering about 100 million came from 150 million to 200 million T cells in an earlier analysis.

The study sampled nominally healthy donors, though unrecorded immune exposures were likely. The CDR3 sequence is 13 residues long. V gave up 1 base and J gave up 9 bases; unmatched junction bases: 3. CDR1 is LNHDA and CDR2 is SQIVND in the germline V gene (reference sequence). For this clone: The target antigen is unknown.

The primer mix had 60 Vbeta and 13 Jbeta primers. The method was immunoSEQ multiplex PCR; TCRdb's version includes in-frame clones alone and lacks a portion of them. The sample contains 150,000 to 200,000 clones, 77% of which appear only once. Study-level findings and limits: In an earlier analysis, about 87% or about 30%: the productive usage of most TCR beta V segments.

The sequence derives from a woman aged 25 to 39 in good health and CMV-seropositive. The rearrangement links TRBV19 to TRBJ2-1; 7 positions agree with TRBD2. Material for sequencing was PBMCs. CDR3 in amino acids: CASSIVAGAEQFF. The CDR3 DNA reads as TGTGCCAGTAGTATAGTTGCGGGAGCTGAGCAGTTCTTC. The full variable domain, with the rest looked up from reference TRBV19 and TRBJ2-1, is DGGITQSPKYLFRKEGQNVTLSCEQNLNHDAMYWYRQDPGQGLRLIYYSQIVNDFQKGDIAEGYSVSREKKESFPLTVTSAQKNPTAFYLCASSIVAGAEQFFGPGTRLTVL.